Listed below are T cell receptor beta chains from one sample, sequenced in a study of beta chain features in type 1 diabetes. Using immunoSEQ multiplex PCR, the repertoire was profiled, and TCRdb retains in-frame clones only, with some absent. The sample has 810,000 or so clones, under 20% seen once. The sample taken for sequencing was naive CD4+ T cells from blood. The receptors stem from a woman younger than 30 in good health. Each CDR3 is given with its conserved first and last residue. The D gene is left open where the match is weak. The size entry is marked missing in some rows and otherwise reads once, few, many or a size class.

J,V,length,size,D,CDR3,DNA
TRBJ2-1,TRBV25-1,13,.,.,CASSEYVGAQQFF,TGTGCCAGCAGTGAATACGTGGGGGCCCAGCAGTTCTTC
TRBJ2-5,TRBV7-2,14,.,.,CASSLVVFRETQYF,TGTGCCAGCAGCTTAGTGGTATTCCGGGAGACCCAGTACTTC
TRBJ2-7,TRBV6-6,15,.,TRBD2,CASRKPGLASYEQYF,TGTGCCAGCAGAAAACCGGGACTAGCCTCCTACGAGCAGTACTTC
TRBJ1-5,TRBV19,14,few,TRBD1,CASSTTGARQPQHF,TGTGCCAGTAGTACCACAGGGGCCAGGCAGCCCCAGCATTTT
TRBJ1-6,TRBV4-3,18,.,.,CASSLKIYRDTHNSPLHF,TGCGCCAGCAGCCTGAAAATCTACCGGGACACACATAATTCACCCCTCCACTTT
TRBJ2-2,TRBV19,15,.,.,CASMEQTGHTGELFF,TGTGCCAGTATGGAGCAGACGGGCCACACCGGGGAGCTGTTTTTT
TRBJ2-1,TRBV7-2,16,few,TRBD1,CASSPSSTGVNNEQFF,TGTGCCAGCAGCCCCTCCTCGACAGGGGTTAACAATGAGCAGTTCTTC
TRBJ2-5,TRBV10-3,13,few,TRBD2,CAIRGLAGDTQYF,TGTGCCATCAGGGGACTAGCGGGAGATACCCAGTACTTC
TRBJ2-1,TRBV19,16,.,.,CASHPWAGSSYNEQFF,TGTGCCAGTCACCCTTGGGCGGGTTCTTCCTACAATGAGCAGTTCTTC
TRBJ1-2,TRBV6-6,13,once,.,CASLALGVNGYTF,TGTGCCAGCCTAGCCTTGGGGGTAAACGGCTACACCTTC
TRBJ2-1,TRBV9,15,.,TRBD2,CASSVGTNPPNEQFF,TGTGCCAGCAGCGTCGGGACTAATCCCCCCAATGAGCAGTTCTTC
TRBJ2-1,TRBV5-8,15,few,.,CASSLGGRFSNEQFF,TGTGCCAGCAGCTTGGGGGGGAGGTTTTCCAATGAGCAGTTCTTC
TRBJ2-1,TRBV19,15,few,TRBD2,CASSPGWGGTREQFF,TGTGCCAGTAGTCCGGGCTGGGGGGGAACCCGTGAGCAGTTCTTC
TRBJ2-2,TRBV6-4,14,few,.,CASSVRDKTGELFF,TGTGCCAGCAGTGTGCGGGATAAAACCGGGGAGCTGTTTTTT
TRBJ1-5,TRBV6-4,16,.,TRBD1,CASSDDRDGPNQPQHF,TGTGCCAGCAGTGACGACAGGGATGGCCCCAATCAGCCCCAGCATTTT
TRBJ2-7,TRBV11-1,14,.,.,CASSLTSKIYEQYF,TGTGCCAGCAGCTTGACTAGTAAGATCTACGAGCAGTACTTC
TRBJ1-5,TRBV7-2,13,few,.,CASSIPGNQPQHF,TGTGCCAGCAGTATTCCCGGGAATCAGCCCCAGCATTTT
TRBJ2-5,TRBV19,13,.,TRBD1,CASSRQGVETQYF,TGTGCCAGTAGTCGACAGGGTGTGGAGACCCAGTACTTC
TRBJ2-1,TRBV29-1,16,.,.,CSVEGERGSGYNEQFF,TGCAGCGTTGAAGGAGAAAGGGGGAGCGGCTACAATGAGCAGTTCTTC
TRBJ2-7,TRBV6-5,13,.,.,CAIKATSSYEQYF,TGTGCCATCAAGGCTACGAGCTCCTACGAGCAGTACTTC
TRBJ2-3,TRBV27,14,.,TRBD2,CASRASGSSDTQYF,TGTGCCAGCAGGGCTAGCGGGAGTTCCGATACGCAGTATTTT
TRBJ1-2,TRBV18,14,.,.,CASSPWETDYGYTF,TGTGCCAGCTCACCATGGGAGACAGACTATGGCTACACCTTC
TRBJ2-2,TRBV9,18,.,.,CASSARGQTLKFTGELFF,TGTGCCAGCAGCGCGCGGGGGCAGACTTTGAAGTTCACCGGGGAGCTGTTTTTT
TRBJ1-2,TRBV6-5,13,.,.,CASSYSGNYGYTF,TGTGCCAGCAGTTACTCCGGAAACTATGGCTACACCTTC
TRBJ1-1,TRBV7-2,14,.,.,CASSLVGSNAEAFF,TGTGCCAGCAGCTTAGTGGGGAGCAACGCTGAAGCTTTCTTT
TRBJ2-5,TRBV7-9,13,few,TRBD1,CASSGTGMETQYF,TGTGCCAGCAGCGGGACAGGGATGGAGACCCAGTACTTC
TRBJ1-2,TRBV10-3,17,.,TRBD1,CAISEGATGAYNYGYTF,TGTGCCATCAGTGAGGGGGCCACAGGGGCCTATAACTATGGCTACACCTTC
TRBJ2-7,TRBV5-1,15,.,TRBD1,CASSPRQGSSYEQYF,TGCGCCAGCAGCCCAAGACAGGGAAGCTCCTACGAGCAGTACTTC
TRBJ2-3,TRBV29-1,13,few,TRBD1,CSVDTGGPDTQYF,TGCAGCGTAGATACAGGGGGCCCAGATACGCAGTATTTT
TRBJ2-5,TRBV5-1,13,.,.,CASSLGSQETQYF,TGCGCCAGCAGCTTGGGAAGCCAAGAGACCCAGTACTTC
TRBJ2-7,TRBV7-2,15,few,TRBD2,CASSLGGRLSYEQYF,TGTGCCAGCAGCTTAGGCGGGAGGCTTTCCTACGAGCAGTACTTC
TRBJ1-1,TRBV28,15,.,TRBD1,CASSRQGGRGAEAFF,TGTGCCAGCAGTCGCCAGGGGGGGAGAGGAGCTGAAGCTTTCTTT
TRBJ2-7,TRBV6-5,11,.,.,CASGRSYEQYF,TGTGCCAGCGGCCGGTCCTACGAGCAGTACTTC
TRBJ1-5,TRBV19,15,.,.,CASSIGQIGDQPQHF,TGTGCCAGTAGTATCGGGCAAATCGGAGATCAGCCCCAGCATTTT
TRBJ2-4,TRBV19,16,.,.,CASSIRRDGAKNIQYF,TGTGCCAGTAGTATTAGGAGGGATGGAGCCAAAAACATTCAGTACTTC
TRBJ2-5,TRBV28,14,.,.,CASSSGGAGETQYF,TGTGCCAGCAGTTCTGGCGGTGCGGGGGAGACCCAGTACTTC